This TCR beta chain was identified in a study of T cells after yellow fever vaccination. General study findings and limits: Boosting was followed by the reappearance of most primary-vaccination clones (about 96% CD4, about 89% CD8). The secondary response was weaker but peaked faster, day 5 versus 15.

It was through 5'RACE template switching that TCR cDNA was made, with a universal primer site and UMIs added. TCRdb re-derived calls from the 5' RACE reads in MiXCR, one entry per CDR3 protein. The sample consists of some 110,000 distinct CDR3 sequences, roughly 8.4% of them appearing once. Germline V gene data show CDR1 as LGHNA and CDR2 as YSLEER. Trimming took 0 bases from V and 6 from J, leaving 11 bases between them. The CDR3 extends over 14 amino acids. This clonotype was detected many times. Its target is unknown. The TCR comes from a man aged 30-40 years who received the YFV17D yellow fever vaccine. This sample comprised CD8+ T cells sorted from PBMCs, obtained 45 days after the yellow fever booster vaccination. V usage is TRBV4-3 and J usage is TRBJ1-2, with D possibly matching TRBD1 (5 bases). The CDR3 here is CASSQDREWHGYTF. CDR3 sequence (DNA): TGCGCCAGCAGCCAAGACAGGGAATGGCATGGCTACACCTTC.